These 28 T cell receptor beta chains were sequenced from one sample in a study of T cell responses to AZD1222 COVID-19 vaccine. Clones were sequenced by immunoSEQ multiplex PCR, and TCRdb holds only the in-frame ones, with some missing. In the table there are 120,000 to 150,000 clones, around nine tenths of which are singletons. The specimen comprised peripheral blood, sampled on day 0 of AZD1222 vaccination. These receptors were taken from an adult in good health.

This clone was observed once. The rearrangement uses TRBV14 and TRBJ2-1; D is perhaps TRBD2 (6 bases). Germline CDR1 and CDR2: SGHDN and FVKESK. The ends were cut back, 0 bases at V and 8 bases at J, with 14 bases in the middle. The CDR3 has 15 residues. Here the CDR3 reads CASSQDRRGTDEQFF. CDR3 coding DNA: TGTGCCAGCAGCCAAGATCGTCGGGGGACGGATGAGCAGTTCTTC.

J is TRBJ2-2 and V is TRBV19; the match to TRBD2 covers 7 bases. There are 17 residues in the CDR3. V lost 4 bases to trimming and J lost 0 bases; unmatched junction nucleotides: 8. The germline V gene has CDR1 LNHDA and CDR2 SQIVND (reference sequence). The CDR3 reads CASSTPLSGPNTGELFF. DNA of the CDR3: TGTGCCAGTAGTACCCCCCTTAGCGGGCCGAACACCGGGGAGCTGTTTTTT. The full variable domain, rest sourced from reference TRBV19 and TRBJ2-2, is DGGITQSPKYLFRKEGQNVTLSCEQNLNHDAMYWYRQDPGQGLRLIYYSQIVNDFQKGDIAEGYSVSREKKESFPLTVTSAQKNPTAFYLCASSTPLSGPNTGELFFGEGSRLTVL.

The rearrangement uses TRBV3-1 (or the pseudogene TRBV3-2) and TRBJ1-3; D remains ambiguous. Germline lookup yields CDR1 LGHDT and CDR2 YNNKEL (reference sequence). The CDR3 has 13 residues. V lost 4 bases and J lost 4, with 8 bases in between. The CDR3 reads CASSPRRGNTIYF. The CDR3 region has the DNA TGTGCCAGCAGCCCCCGACGGGGAAACACCATATATTTT.

The CDR3 DNA reads as TGTGCCAGCTCACCCTTTGGGGCGGACACCGGGGAGCTGTTTTTT. Protein sequence: CASSPFGADTGELFF. The chain has TRBV18 and TRBJ2-2; tentatively, D is TRBD1 (5 bases). CDR3 length: 15 residues. CDR1 is KGHSH and CDR2 is LQKENI in the germline V gene. The ends were cut back, 3 bases at V and 3 bases at J, with 11 bases in the middle.

CDR3 region: CASTSTGIHNYGYTF. In nucleotides, the CDR3 is TGTGCCAGCACCAGTACAGGGATCCACAACTATGGCTACACCTTC. The V call is TRBV6-6, the J call TRBJ1-2, with TRBD1 as a possible D gene (6 bases). Germline values: CDR1 MNHNY, CDR2 SVGAGI (reference sequence). There are 15 residues in the CDR3. Deletions cut 7 bases from V and 2 bases from J, with 17 bases between.

This clone was seen only once. This chain links TRBV6-2 or TRBV6-3 with TRBJ1-1; tentatively, D is TRBD1 (6 bases). Germline CDR1 and CDR2: MNHEY and SVGEGT. The V end lost 5 bases, the J end lost 0 bases, and 10 bases lay between the germline ends. The CDR3 sequence is 14 residues long. The CDR3 spells CASSPGHLNTEAFF. In nucleotides, the CDR3 is TGTGCCAGCAGTCCGGGACATCTGAACACTGAAGCTTTCTTT.

CDR3 loop: CASSLDRAGNTIYF. As DNA, the CDR3 is TGTGCCAGCAGCCTAGACAGGGCTGGAAACACCATATATTTT. V and J are TRBV3-1 (or the pseudogene TRBV3-2) and TRBJ1-3; TRBD1 aligns across 7 bases. From germline, CDR1 is LGHDT and CDR2 YNNKEL (reference sequence). With V trimmed by 4 bases and J by 2 bases, 2 bases remained unmatched. This CDR3 contains 14 residues.

The gene calls are TRBV9 and TRBJ2-7; D is undetermined. The germline V and J ends were trimmed by 2 bases and 7 bases, with 16 bases remaining between them. The CDR3 totals 14 residues. Germline-derived CDR1 and CDR2 are SGDLS and YYNGEE. Written as DNA, the CDR3 is TGTGCCAGCAGCGTGGATTCTGGTCCAGAGGAGCAGTACTTC. The encoded protein is CASSVDSGPEEQYF. The full variable domain, in which reference TRBV9 and TRBJ2-7 provide the parts outside the CDR3, is DSGVTQTPKHLITATGQRVTLRCSPRSGDLSVYWYQQSLDQGLQFLIQYYNGEERAKGNILERFSAQQFPDLHSELNLSSLELGDSALYFCASSVDSGPEEQYFGPGTRLTVT.

This clone was observed once. This sequence joins TRBV28 and TRBJ2-7, with D unresolved. The CDR3 runs 12 residues. Germline loops: CDR1 MDHEN, CDR2 SYDVKM. The V end lost 6 bases, the J end lost 3 bases, and 9 bases lay between the germline ends. The CDR3 protein is CASSLGDYEQYF. The CDR3, as DNA: TGTGCCAGCAGCCTTGGAGACTACGAGCAGTACTTC.

This chain connects TRBV24-1 to TRBJ2-3, with TRBD2 as a possible D gene (5 bases). The CDR3 consists of 20 residues. Germline CDR1 KGHDR, CDR2 SFDVKD. V lost 4 bases and J 2 bases, leaving 27 bases between the germline ends. CDR3 sequence: CATSDIEDGDNVNITDTQYF. The CDR3 DNA reads TGTGCCACCAGTGACATCGAGGACGGGGATAATGTAAATATCACAGATACGCAGTATTTT.

This clone appeared once. The chain is built from TRBV5-4 and TRBJ2-7; TRBD2 aligns across 9 bases. Trimming cost V 6 bases and J 3 bases; bases outside gene matches: 10. Germline V gives CDR1 SGHNT, CDR2 YYREEE (reference sequence). The CDR3 is 15 residues long. The CDR3 region is CASTYKAGGYYEQYF. CDR3 sequence (DNA): TGTGCCAGCACATATAAGGCGGGAGGGTACTACGAGCAGTACTTC.

The chain couples TRBV24-1 to TRBJ1-2, with 9 bases that match TRBD1. Unmatched junction bases numbered 9, after V lost 7 bases and J lost 7 bases. CDR1 is KGHDR, CDR2 SFDVKD, per germline. The CDR3 has 14 amino acids. The CDR3 is CATRAGTGNSGYTF. CDR3 nucleotide sequence: TGTGCCACCAGGGCCGGGACAGGGAATAGTGGCTACACCTTC.

The chain combines TRBV19 with TRBJ2-7; 7 nucleotides align to TRBD1. CDR1 is LNHDA and CDR2 is SQIVND in the germline V gene (reference sequence). Trimming took 4 bases from V and 2 from J; bases not matched to a gene: 5. The CDR3 loop spans 14 amino acids. The DNA of the CDR3 is TGTGCCAGTAGTACCCTGACAGGGACCTACGAGCAGTACTTC. Translation gives CASSTLTGTYEQYF. Based on the CDR3 plus reference TRBV19 and TRBJ2-7, the full variable domain is DGGITQSPKYLFRKEGQNVTLSCEQNLNHDAMYWYRQDPGQGLRLIYYSQIVNDFQKGDIAEGYSVSREKKESFPLTVTSAQKNPTAFYLCASSTLTGTYEQYFGPGTRLTVT.

This chain links TRBV6-5 with TRBJ2-1; 9 bases match TRBD2. The CDR3 totals 14 residues. With V trimmed by 0 bases and J by 14 bases, 8 bases remained unmatched. Germline values: CDR1 MNHEY, CDR2 SVGAGI. The CDR3 DNA follows: TGTGCCAGCAGTTACTCGCTTAGCGGGGGTCGCGAGTTCTTC. Encoded protein: CASSYSLSGGREFF.

Only one count was recorded for this clone. J is TRBJ1-4 and V is TRBV6-5, with D unclear. V dropped 0 bases and J dropped 2 bases, with 4 bases sitting between them. The germline V gene encodes CDR1 MNHEY and CDR2 SVGAGI. This CDR3 contains 14 residues. Here the CDR3 reads CASSYSGTNEKLFF. In nucleotides, the CDR3 is TGTGCCAGCAGTTACTCAGGGACTAATGAAAAACTGTTTTTT.

This clone was detected only once. This chain joins TRBV18 and TRBJ2-7; TRBD1 might be the D (5 bases). This CDR3 region has 13 residues. The germline V gene encodes CDR1 KGHSH and CDR2 LQKENI. V gave up 6 bases and J gave up 2 bases, with 11 bases separating them. The CDR3: CASSPGAAYEQYF. DNA for the CDR3: TGTGCCAGCTCGCCTGGGGCCGCCTACGAGCAGTACTTC.

The V gene is TRBV7-3, the J gene TRBJ2-1, with D uncertain. V was cut by 0 bases and J by 11 bases, with 14 bases left in between. Germline V lookup: CDR1 SGHTA, CDR2 FQGTGA. This CDR3 is 14 amino acids long. The CDR3 nucleotides are TGTGCCAGCAGCTTAACGGAGAGGTTCCCTCAGCAGTTCTTC. Translating gives CASSLTERFPQQFF. The full variable domain, completed using reference TRBV7-3 and TRBJ2-1, is GAGVSQTPSNKVTEKGKYVELRCDPISGHTALYWYRQSLGQGPEFLIYFQGTGAADDSGLPNDRFFAVRPEGSVSTLKIQRTERGDSAVYLCASSLTERFPQQFFGPGTRLTVL.

CDR3 amino acids: CASSPGQGSHGANVLTF. The DNA of the CDR3 is TGTGCCAGCAGTCCGGGACAGGGATCCCATGGGGCCAACGTCCTGACTTTC. J is TRBJ2-6 and V is TRBV2, with 9 bases lining up with TRBD1. Germline V gene data show CDR1 as SNHLY and CDR2 as FYNNEI. The CDR3 extends over 17 amino acids. V shed 5 bases, J shed 3 bases, and the junction held 8 bases outside the gene matches.

The CDR3 region has the DNA TGCGCCAGCAGCTTGGACAGTACGACCGGCTATGGCTACACCTTC. Protein sequence: CASSLDSTTGYGYTF. This chain joins TRBV5-1 and TRBJ1-2; no definite D call. V was trimmed by 0 bases and J by 4 bases, leaving 13 bases between them. The germline CDR1 and CDR2 sequences are SGHRS and YFSETQ. The CDR3 contains 15 residues.

The V call is TRBV19, the J call TRBJ1-4; a weak D match, TRBD1 (6 bases). Germline values: CDR1 LNHDA, CDR2 SQIVND (reference sequence). There are 17 residues in the CDR3. The ends were cut back, 1 base at V and 7 bases at J, with 19 bases in the middle. The CDR3 coding sequence is TGTGCCAGTAGTATAGCCCTCCAGGGGCTGCTAGGTGAAAAACTGTTTTTT. It is translated as CASSIALQGLLGEKLFF.

This rearrangement joins TRBV7-2 to TRBJ2-6; D is ambiguous. V shed 5 bases and J shed 3 bases, with 14 bases lying between them. Per the germline V gene, CDR1 is SGHTA and CDR2 is FQGNSA. The CDR3 totals 16 residues. The CDR3 region is CASSPTTVGGANVLTF. The CDR3 DNA sequence: TGTGCCAGCAGCCCCACCACGGTCGGTGGGGCCAACGTCCTGACTTTC.

The CDR3 region is CASLGSGKKTQYF. The CDR3 bases are TGTGCCAGCCTCGGTTCAGGCAAGAAGACCCAGTACTTC. The rearrangement uses TRBV18 and TRBJ2-5; D unclear. Germline CDR1 KGHSH, CDR2 LQKENI. V was shortened by 8 bases and J by 6 bases, with 16 bases between the two germline ends. The CDR3 covers 13 residues.

The gene calls are TRBV9 and TRBJ2-5, with D uncertain. The CDR3 loop spans 16 amino acids. Germline-derived CDR1 and CDR2 are SGDLS and YYNGEE. V was clipped by 3 bases and J by 1 base, with 16 bases between them. This CDR3 is CASSAAPGRPQETQYF. The CDR3 coding sequence is TGTGCCAGCAGCGCGGCCCCAGGACGGCCCCAAGAGACCCAGTACTTC.

The rearrangement joins TRBV6-5 to TRBJ1-2; the D is unclear. The CDR3 consists of 13 residues. CDR1 and CDR2 from the germline V gene are MNHEY and SVGAGI. Trimming removed 2 bases at V and 4 bases at J, with 8 bases between. The CDR3 loop reads CASSYGPGYGYTF. CDR3 sequence (DNA): TGTGCCAGCAGTTACGGGCCCGGCTATGGCTACACCTTC.

The V gene is TRBV19, the J gene TRBJ1-5; 9 bases match TRBD1. This CDR3 has 18 amino acids. Germline assignment: CDR1 LNHDA and CDR2 SQIVND (reference sequence). Trimming at V came to 3 bases and at J to 0 bases, leaving 9 bases not matched to a gene. The CDR3 spells CASSITPQGAYSNQPQHF. The CDR3 DNA sequence: TGTGCCAGTAGTATCACCCCACAGGGGGCTTATAGCAATCAGCCCCAGCATTTT. Looking up the rest from reference TRBV19 and TRBJ1-5 gives the full variable domain: DGGITQSPKYLFRKEGQNVTLSCEQNLNHDAMYWYRQDPGQGLRLIYYSQIVNDFQKGDIAEGYSVSREKKESFPLTVTSAQKNPTAFYLCASSITPQGAYSNQPQHFGDGTRLSIL.

The rearrangement links TRBV28 to TRBJ2-2; D may be TRBD2 (6 bases). Trimming removed 10 bases at V and 1 base at J, with 10 bases between. Germline V gives CDR1 MDHEN, CDR2 SYDVKM. This CDR3 has 13 residues. The CDR3 nucleotides read TGTGCCATCTGGGACTTGAACACCGGGGAGCTGTTTTTT. It specifies CAIWDLNTGELFF. The whole variable domain, remainder taken from reference TRBV28 and TRBJ2-2, is DVKVTQSSRYLVKRTGEKVFLECVQDMDHENMFWYRQDPGLGLRLIYFSYDVKMKEKGDIPEGYSVSREKKERFSLILESASTNQTSMYLCAIWDLNTGELFFGEGSRLTVL.

The gene calls are TRBV29-1 and TRBJ2-5; D is uncertain. CDR3 length: 13 residues. CDR1 SQVTM and CDR2 ANQGSEA come from the germline V gene. Trimming pared 3 bases from V and 2 bases from J, leaving 10 bases between. The CDR3 nucleotides read TGCAGCGTTGAGTCGCCTATACAAGAGACCCAGTACTTC. Protein product: CSVESPIQETQYF.

This chain connects TRBV6-5 to TRBJ2-7, with a weak D call TRBD1 (5 bases). Trimming took 7 bases from V and 2 from J, leaving 15 bases between them. Germline lookup yields CDR1 MNHEY and CDR2 SVGAGI. The length of the CDR3 is 14 residues. CDR3 region: CASNRQGFAYEQYF. The CDR3 DNA sequence: TGTGCCAGCAACCGGCAGGGATTCGCCTACGAGCAGTACTTC.